Below, 31 T cell receptor beta chains from the same sample are listed, as sequenced in a study of blood T cell repertoires in COVID-19. Libraries were prepared by immunoSEQ multiplex PCR; TCRdb keeps only in-frame clonotypes and omits some of them. The table has approximately 120,000 clones, 84% seen once; the top ten hold 7.9%. Source material: peripheral blood. These receptors all stem from a woman older than 75 with active or convalescent COVID-19.

The chain uses TRBV2 and TRBJ1-2, with D maybe TRBD1 (5 bases). In germline, CDR1 is SNHLY, CDR2 FYNNEI. V was trimmed by 1 base and J by 8 bases, leaving 11 bases between them. This CDR3 spans 13 amino acids. In DNA, the CDR3 is TGTGCCAGCAGTGAAGGGGCAGGGCTAGGCTACACCTTC. Translation gives CASSEGAGLGYTF.

This CDR3 is CAISGLYEQYF. CDR3 sequence (DNA): TGTGCCATCAGCGGACTCTACGAGCAGTACTTC. This chain links TRBV10-3 with TRBJ2-7; D possibly corresponds to TRBD2 (5 bases). The V gene's germline CDR1 is ENHRY and CDR2 SYGVKD. Trimming removed 6 bases from V and 3 bases from J, with 6 bases in between. The CDR3 has 11 amino acids.

The chain is built from TRBV6-5 and TRBJ1-1; a weak D match, TRBD1 (5 bases). Germline V gives CDR1 MNHEY, CDR2 SVGAGI. The ends were cut back, 6 bases at V and 0 bases at J, with 11 bases in the middle. This CDR3 has 14 amino acids. The CDR3 nucleotides read TGTGCCAGCAGGGCGGGACTTGTGAACACTGAAGCTTTCTTT. This gives the protein CASRAGLVNTEAFF.

The chain combines TRBV3-1 (or the pseudogene TRBV3-2) with TRBJ2-3; 7 nucleotides match TRBD2. CDR1 and CDR2 (germline): LGHDT, YNNKEL (reference sequence). CDR3 length: 15 residues. With 1 base clipped from V and 1 base from J, the junction kept 2 bases outside the gene matches. The CDR3 sequence: CASSQVGGGTDTQYF. The CDR3 DNA sequence: TGTGCCAGCAGCCAAGTGGGGGGGGGCACAGATACGCAGTATTTT.

This chain connects TRBV4-2 to TRBJ2-1, with a possible D match to TRBD1 (5 bases). V gave up 5 bases and J gave up 4 bases, with 9 bases separating them. Germline-derived CDR1 and CDR2 are LGHNA and YNFKEQ. The CDR3 length is 13 residues. CDR3 bases: TGTGCCAGCAGCGGGGCAGCTTACAATGAGCAGTTCTTC. Amino acids: CASSGAAYNEQFF.

This clone was seen a handful of times. Written as DNA, the CDR3 is TGTGCCAGCAGCGATACTACGAACACCGGGGAGCTGTTTTTT. Its protein is CASSDTTNTGELFF. The chain couples TRBV5-4 to TRBJ2-2; no definite D call. The germline CDR1 and CDR2 sequences are SGHNT and YYREEE (reference sequence). The CDR3 is 14 residues long. V lost 4 bases and J 0 bases, leaving 7 bases between the germline ends.

The chain uses TRBV7-9 and TRBJ2-7, with 13 nucleotides matching TRBD2. Trimming at V came to 4 bases and at J to 4 bases, leaving 7 bases not matched to a gene. This CDR3 contains 16 residues. Germline V lookup: CDR1 SEHNR, CDR2 FQNEAQ (reference sequence). CDR3 coding DNA: TGTGCCAGCAGCTCTCTCCGACTAGCGGGAGGTTACGAGCAGTACTTC. The encoded protein is CASSSLRLAGGYEQYF.

Written as DNA, the CDR3 is TGTGCCACCCACTCGCGGGAGTTATACGAGCAGTACTTC. Protein sequence: CATHSRELYEQYF. The chain links TRBV2 to TRBJ2-7; 7 bases are shared with TRBD2. The CDR3 runs to 13 residues. Germline loops: CDR1 SNHLY, CDR2 FYNNEI. Trimming took 10 bases from V and 4 from J; bases not matched to a gene: 10. Full variable domain (outside the CDR3, taken from reference TRBV2 and TRBJ2-7): EPEVTQTPSHQVTQMGQEVILRCVPISNHLYFYWYRQILGQKVEFLVSFYNNEISEKSEIFDDQFSVERPDGSNFTLKIRSTKLEDSAMYFCATHSRELYEQYFGPGTRLTVT.

The CDR3 protein is CASSPEGVVNTEAFF. In nucleotides, the CDR3 is TGTGCCAGCAGCCCCGAGGGGGTGGTGAACACTGAAGCTTTCTTT. The chain carries TRBV4-2 and TRBJ1-1; a possible D gene is TRBD1 (6 bases). This CDR3 region has 15 residues. From germline, CDR1 is LGHNA and CDR2 YNFKEQ. V was trimmed by 4 bases and J by 0 bases, leaving 12 bases between them.

The rearrangement joins TRBV7-3 to TRBJ2-1, with TRBD1 matching 9 bases. V was clipped by 6 bases and J by 8 bases; unmatched bases: 2. Germline V gene data show CDR1 as SGHTA and CDR2 as FQGTGA. The CDR3 has 12 residues. The chain's CDR3 is CASSRTGDEQFF. In DNA, the CDR3 is TGTGCCAGCAGTCGGACAGGGGATGAGCAGTTCTTC.

This clone was found a few times. The J gene is TRBJ1-4, the V gene TRBV6-5; D unclear. Deletions cut 8 bases from V and 5 bases from J, with 15 bases between. This CDR3 is 14 amino acids long. Per germline, CDR1 MNHEY and CDR2 SVGAGI. This chain's CDR3 is CASPPGERNEKLFF. As DNA, the CDR3 is TGTGCCAGCCCTCCCGGGGAACGGAATGAAAAACTGTTTTTT.

The chain employs TRBV14 and TRBJ2-2; the D gene is possibly TRBD1 (6 bases). Trimming shortened V by 0 bases and J by 7 bases, and 15 bases separated the two germline ends. CDR3 size: 16 residues. Germline CDR1 reads SGHDN; CDR2 reads FVKESK. For the CDR3, the DNA is TGTGCCAGCAGCCAAGAACGTACTATCAGGGGCGGGGAGCTGTTTTTT. Its protein is CASSQERTIRGGELFF. Together with reference TRBV14 and TRBJ2-2, the CDR3 gives the full variable domain: EAGVTQFPSHSVIEKGQTVTLRCDPISGHDNLYWYRRVMGKEIKFLLHFVKESKQDESGMPNNRFLAERTGGTYSTLKVQPAELEDSGVYFCASSQERTIRGGELFFGEGSRLTVL.

The rearrangement links TRBV6-2 or TRBV6-3 to TRBJ1-2; 8 bases map to TRBD1. Losses at the gene ends were 1 base for V and 4 bases for J; bases not matched to a gene: 2. CDR3 length: 14 residues. Germline CDR1 and CDR2: MNHEY and SVGEGT. The CDR3 loop reads CASSYFGQGYGYTF. The CDR3 nucleotides read TGTGCCAGCAGTTACTTTGGACAGGGCTATGGCTACACCTTC.

This chain links TRBV18 with TRBJ1-1, with D unresolved. This CDR3 is built from 14 residues. Germline values: CDR1 KGHSH, CDR2 LQKENI. The V end lost 6 bases, the J end lost 0 bases, and 11 bases lay between the germline ends. This chain's CDR3 is CASSPGNMNTEAFF. In DNA, the CDR3 is TGTGCCAGCTCGCCGGGGAACATGAACACTGAAGCTTTCTTT.

This chain links TRBV12-3 or TRBV12-4 with TRBJ2-7; D not resolved. Trimming removed 6 bases from V and 2 bases from J, with 5 bases in between. This CDR3 contains 11 residues. The CDR3 nucleotides are TGTGCCAGCAGAAACACCTACGAGCAGTACTTC. It yields the protein CASRNTYEQYF.

J is TRBJ1-4 and V is TRBV7-9; a weak D match, TRBD1 (6 bases). V lost 5 bases and J lost 4, with 8 bases in between. Germline V gene data show CDR1 as SEHNR and CDR2 as FQNEAQ (reference sequence). The CDR3 runs 13 residues. CDR3 DNA: TGTGCCAGCAGCGAGGACAGTAATGAAAAACTGTTTTTT. Its protein is CASSEDSNEKLFF.

The chain links TRBV5-1 to TRBJ2-1; TRBD1 matches at 8 bases. CDR1 and CDR2 (germline): SGHRS, YFSETQ. This CDR3 contains 12 residues. Trimming cost V 2 bases and J 10 bases; bases outside gene matches: 2. For the CDR3, the DNA is TGCGCCAGCAGCTTTAACAGGGGGGAGCAGTTCTTC. Protein sequence: CASSFNRGEQFF.

This clone was seen a single time. V gene TRBV7-2 combines with J gene TRBJ1-6; D may be TRBD1 (5 bases). The germline V gene has CDR1 SGHTA and CDR2 FQGNSA. The CDR3 spans 16 residues. V was cut by 2 bases and J by 1 base, with 9 bases left in between. The CDR3 loop is CASSLKGVSYNSPLHF. For the CDR3, the DNA is TGTGCCAGCAGCTTAAAAGGGGTTTCCTATAATTCACCCCTCCACTTT.

A word on this clone: Mismatch with germline at one junction end may stem from a read error. V and J are TRBV5-6 and TRBJ1-1; 9 positions agree with TRBD1. This CDR3 has 12 amino acids. Germline CDR1 SGHDT, CDR2 YYEEEE. CDR3: CASSPGQGILDF. The CDR3 coding sequence is TGTGCCAGCAGCCCCGGACAGGGGATACTTGACTTT.

This clone appeared a few times. V usage is TRBV3-1 (or the pseudogene TRBV3-2) and J usage is TRBJ1-6, with D uncertain. CDR1 is LGHDT, CDR2 YNNKEL, per germline (reference sequence). The CDR3 covers 14 residues. V lost 5 bases to trimming and J lost 8 bases, with 13 bases between them. The CDR3 sequence is CASSRGVLDSPLHF. The CDR3 DNA reads as TGTGCCAGCAGCAGAGGTGTTTTGGATTCACCCCTCCACTTT.

V and J are TRBV27 and TRBJ1-1, with 9 bases that match TRBD1. The CDR3 has 16 amino acids. Trimming took 4 bases from V and 1 from J; bases not matched to a gene: 7. The germline CDR1 and CDR2 sequences are MNHEY and SMNVEV (reference sequence). The CDR3, as DNA: TGTGCCAGCAGTTCACACAGGGGGCCGAGGAACACTGAAGCTTTCTTT. This encodes CASSSHRGPRNTEAFF.

The chain uses TRBV11-1 and TRBJ1-2, with a possible D match to TRBD1 (6 bases). The CDR3 has 13 amino acids. Per germline, CDR1 SGHAT and CDR2 FQDESV (reference sequence). V lost 5 bases to trimming and J lost 3 bases, with 10 bases between them. In DNA form, the CDR3 reads TGTGCCAGCAGCAGACGGACAGACTATGGCTACACCTTC. Protein product: CASSRRTDYGYTF.

This chain links TRBV15 with TRBJ2-3, with D possibly being TRBD1 (5 bases). This CDR3 has 15 amino acids. Trimming stripped 1 base from V and 7 bases from J, with 15 bases between. Germline V gene data show CDR1 as LNHNV and CDR2 as YYDKDF (reference sequence). This CDR3 is CATSRARQGTNTQYF. CDR3 bases: TGTGCCACCAGCAGAGCACGGCAGGGTACGAATACGCAGTATTTT.

The chain has TRBV27 and TRBJ1-5; perhaps TRBD1 as D (6 bases). This CDR3 has 15 amino acids. Trimming took off 2 bases at V and 5 bases at J, with 13 bases between the two ends. Germline V gene lookup returns CDR1 MNHEY and CDR2 SMNVEV (reference sequence). The CDR3 nucleotides are TGTGCCAGCAGTTTAGCCGGGACATTACATCAGCCCCAGCATTTT. Protein: CASSLAGTLHQPQHF.

V is TRBV5-1 and J is TRBJ2-7; 9 bases are shared with TRBD1. J was trimmed by 4 bases and V by 0 bases; bases with no gene match: 5. The CDR3 length is 15 residues. Per the germline V gene, CDR1 is SGHRS and CDR2 is YFSETQ. The CDR3 loop reads CASSLAGTGSYEQYF. The CDR3 nucleotides are TGCGCCAGCAGCTTGGCCGGGACAGGGTCTTACGAGCAGTACTTC.

The chain joins TRBV24-1 to TRBJ2-1; D might be TRBD1 (6 bases). CDR1 and CDR2 from the germline V gene are KGHDR and SFDVKD. With 7 bases removed from V and 6 bases from J, the gap between germline ends came to 9 bases. The CDR3 has 12 amino acids. This chain's CDR3 is CATSVRGNEQFF. CDR3 nucleotides: TGTGCCACCAGCGTCAGGGGCAATGAGCAGTTCTTC.

The chain combines TRBV3-1 (or the pseudogene TRBV3-2) with TRBJ2-7, with 15 bases aligning to TRBD2. Germline-derived CDR1 and CDR2 are LGHDT and YNNKEL (reference sequence). With V trimmed by 4 bases and J by 5 bases, 6 bases remained unmatched. This CDR3 has 16 residues. The CDR3 here is CASSPRTSGRVDEQYF. The CDR3 DNA is TGTGCCAGCAGCCCGCGGACTAGCGGGAGGGTTGACGAGCAGTACTTC.

This chain uses TRBV7-9 with TRBJ2-3; TRBD1 might be the D (6 bases). Germline CDR1 is SEHNR and CDR2 is FQNEAQ (reference sequence). V lost 2 bases and J 0 bases, leaving 18 bases between the germline ends. This CDR3 has 18 residues. CDR3 bases: TGTGCCAGCAGCTTAACGTTCGGGCAGGGGCTGAGCACAGATACGCAGTATTTT. Translating it yields CASSLTFGQGLSTDTQYF.

The rearrangement links TRBV6-2 or TRBV6-3 to TRBJ1-2; 7 bases align to TRBD1. Trimming cost V 5 bases and J 6 bases; bases outside gene matches: 3. Germline values: CDR1 MNHEY, CDR2 SVGEGT. The CDR3 covers 12 residues. CDR3 protein: CASSPRGHGYTF. The CDR3 DNA reads TGTGCCAGCAGTCCAAGGGGGCATGGCTACACCTTC.

The chain employs TRBV19 and TRBJ2-5; weak D call: TRBD1 (5 bases). The V gene lost 2 bases and the J gene lost 1 base, with 11 bases spanning the gap. The CDR3 loop spans 15 amino acids. The germline V gene has CDR1 LNHDA and CDR2 SQIVND (reference sequence). CDR3 amino acids: CASSIQGSGQETQYF. The CDR3 bases are TGTGCCAGTAGTATACAGGGATCCGGCCAAGAGACCCAGTACTTC.

This chain links TRBV7-2 with TRBJ1-3, with TRBD1 identical over 9 bases. V gave up 6 bases and J gave up 1 base; unmatched junction bases: 4. There are 15 residues in the CDR3. Per the germline V gene, CDR1 is SGHTA and CDR2 is FQGNSA. CDR3 DNA: TGTGCCAGCAGGACAGGGGGGGGGTCTGGAAACACCATATATTTT. Its translation is CASRTGGGSGNTIYF.